These 9 T cell receptor beta chains originate from one sample sequenced in a study of neoadjuvant anti-PD-1 for oral cavity cancer. The assay was immunoSEQ multiplex PCR, and TCRdb's table has in-frame clones only and misses some. The sample contains under 10,000 clones, roughly 60% of which appear only once. Time point described: after neoadjuvant nivolumab, at surgical resection. Sequenced here: PBMCs, sampled after nivolumab (anti-PD-1) treatment. Every receptor here comes from a person aged 35-79 years with oral cavity squamous cell carcinoma.

The chain joins TRBV5-1 to TRBJ2-3; TRBD1 matches 9 bases. From germline, CDR1 is SGHRS and CDR2 YFSETQ. With 0 bases clipped from V and 1 base from J, the junction kept 0 bases outside the gene matches. The CDR3 has 15 residues. The CDR3 DNA reads as TGCGCCAGCAGCTTGGGACAGGGGGGCACAGATACGCAGTATTTT. It specifies CASSLGQGGTDTQYF.

V is TRBV6-5 and J is TRBJ1-2; the D is unclear. There are 15 residues in the CDR3. V gave up 6 bases and J gave up 0 bases, with 14 bases separating them. Germline-derived CDR1 and CDR2 are MNHEY and SVGAGI. The CDR3 region is CASRQTSGANYGYTF. The DNA for the CDR3 is TGTGCCAGCAGACAAACCTCCGGGGCTAACTATGGCTACACCTTC.

The V call is TRBV5-1, the J call TRBJ1-1, with 8 bases aligning to TRBD1. Germline V CDR1 and CDR2: SGHRS, YFSETQ. Trimming took 1 base from V and 1 from J; bases not matched to a gene: 12. This CDR3 is built from 18 residues. In DNA form, the CDR3 reads TGCGCCAGCAGCTTGTGGGGGGATTCGACAGGGGAGAACACTGAAGCTTTCTTT. Residues: CASSLWGDSTGENTEAFF. Supplemented by reference TRBV5-1 and TRBJ1-1, the full variable domain reads KAGVTQTPRYLIKTRGQQVTLSCSPISGHRSVSWYQQTPGQGLQFLFEYFSETQRNKGNFPGRFSGRQFSNSRSEMNVSTLELGDSALYLCASSLWGDSTGENTEAFFGQGTRLTVV.

The chain uses TRBV5-1 and TRBJ2-3; the match to TRBD1 covers 7 bases. This CDR3 contains 14 residues. Losses at the gene ends were 0 bases for V and 6 bases for J; bases not matched to a gene: 4. The germline gives CDR1 SGHRS, CDR2 YFSETQ. CDR3 amino acids: CASSLGTGPDTQYF. DNA of the CDR3: TGCGCCAGCAGCTTGGGGACAGGTCCCGATACGCAGTATTTT.

The chain has TRBV9 and TRBJ2-1; D gene uncertain. V was pared by 0 bases and J by 4 bases, with 11 bases between. Per germline, CDR1 SGDLS and CDR2 YYNGEE. The CDR3 is 15 amino acids. Written as DNA, the CDR3 is TGTGCCAGCAGCGTAGGTGCGGAGTCTTACAATGAGCAGTTCTTC. It yields the protein CASSVGAESYNEQFF.

The chain couples TRBV9 to TRBJ1-6; TRBD1 matches at 7 bases. V was clipped by 4 bases and J by 5 bases; unmatched bases: 3. CDR1 is SGDLS, CDR2 YYNGEE, per germline. CDR3 length: 14 amino acids. CDR3: CASSSTGDNSPLHF. Here the CDR3 DNA reads TGTGCCAGCAGCTCTACAGGGGATAATTCACCCCTCCACTTT.

The V and J genes are TRBV4-3 and TRBJ1-6; D is unresolved. The ends were cut back, 0 bases at V and 7 bases at J, with 16 bases in the middle. Germline values: CDR1 LGHNA, CDR2 YSLEER. This CDR3 contains 17 residues. Here the CDR3 DNA reads TGCGCCAGCAGCCAAGATTCGAACACCCAAAGGAATTCACCCCTCCACTTT. This codes for CASSQDSNTQRNSPLHF.

The CDR3 DNA reads TGTGCCAGCAGCGGGGGGTACGGGATAGGGTACGAGCAGTACTTC. It codes for CASSGGYGIGYEQYF. The chain carries TRBV5-6 and TRBJ2-7; tentatively, D is TRBD2 (6 bases). Germline assignment: CDR1 SGHDT and CDR2 YYEEEE. This CDR3 spans 15 amino acids. Trimming pared 4 bases from V and 4 bases from J, leaving 18 bases between. Full variable domain (outside the CDR3, taken from reference TRBV5-6 and TRBJ2-7): DAGVTQSPTHLIKTRGQQVTLRCSPKSGHDTVSWYQQALGQGPQFIFQYYEEEERQRGNFPDRFSGHQFPNYSSELNVNALLLGDSALYLCASSGGYGIGYEQYFGPGTRLTVT.

The V gene is TRBV4-1, the J gene TRBJ2-7, with TRBD1 matching 7 bases. Germline lookup yields CDR1 MGHRA and CDR2 YSYEKL. CDR3 size: 15 residues. V was clipped by 1 base and J by 3 bases; unmatched bases: 6. The CDR3 region has the DNA TGCGCCAGCAGCCAAGTTGATGCAGGGGGCTACGAGCAGTACTTC. It codes for CASSQVDAGGYEQYF.